The following is a T cell receptor beta chain sequence with its context. What it binds is unknown. TCRdb re-called the 5' RACE reads; one entry per CDR3 protein, DNA not given. This sample carries 350,000 to 500,000 distinct CDR3 sequences, with roughly 8% going to the ten biggest clones. These data belong to a study of T cells expressing NK-cell markers. Germline lookup yields CDR1 DFQATT and CDR2 SNEGSKA (reference sequence). This CDR3 contains 12 residues. Regarding the study as a whole: Top CD8+ clonotypes included the dominant CD3+CD56+NKG2C+ clonotypes in roughly 6 donors.

This sequence was found in a woman aged 18 to 69 in good health. Sequencing was done on a sample of blood T cells: a sorted CD56 or NKG2C T cell subset, CD4+ or CD8+ T cells, or bulk PBMC T cells (not recorded which). The chain links TRBV20-1 to TRBJ1-2; without DNA, the TCRdb call of TRBD1 cannot be checked. The CDR3 sequence: CSAKDRGGGYTF.